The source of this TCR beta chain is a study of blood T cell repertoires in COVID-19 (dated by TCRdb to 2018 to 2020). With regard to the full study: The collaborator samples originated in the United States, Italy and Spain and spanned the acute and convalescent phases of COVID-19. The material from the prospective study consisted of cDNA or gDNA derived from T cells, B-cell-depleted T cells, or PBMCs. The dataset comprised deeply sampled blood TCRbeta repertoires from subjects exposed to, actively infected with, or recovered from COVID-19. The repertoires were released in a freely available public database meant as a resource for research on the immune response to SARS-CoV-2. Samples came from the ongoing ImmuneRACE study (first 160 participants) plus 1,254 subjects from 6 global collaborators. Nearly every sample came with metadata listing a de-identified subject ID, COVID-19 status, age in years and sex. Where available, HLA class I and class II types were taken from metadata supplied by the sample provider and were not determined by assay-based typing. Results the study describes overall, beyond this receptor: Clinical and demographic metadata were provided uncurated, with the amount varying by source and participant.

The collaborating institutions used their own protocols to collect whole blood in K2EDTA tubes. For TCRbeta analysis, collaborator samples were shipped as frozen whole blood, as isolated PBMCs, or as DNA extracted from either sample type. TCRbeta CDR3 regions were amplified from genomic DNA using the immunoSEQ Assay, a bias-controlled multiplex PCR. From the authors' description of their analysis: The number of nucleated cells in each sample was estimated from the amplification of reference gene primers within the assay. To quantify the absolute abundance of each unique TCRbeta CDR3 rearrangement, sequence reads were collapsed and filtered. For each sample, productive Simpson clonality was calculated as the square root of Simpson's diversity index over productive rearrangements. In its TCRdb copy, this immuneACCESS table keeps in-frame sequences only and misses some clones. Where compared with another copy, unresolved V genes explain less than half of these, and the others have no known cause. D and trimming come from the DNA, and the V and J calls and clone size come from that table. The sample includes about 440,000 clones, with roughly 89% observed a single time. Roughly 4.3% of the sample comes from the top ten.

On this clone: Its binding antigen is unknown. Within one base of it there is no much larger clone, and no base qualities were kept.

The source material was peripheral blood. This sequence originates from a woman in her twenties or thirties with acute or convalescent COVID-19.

The CDR3 protein sequence reads: CASSGRGSSGNTIYF. Read as DNA, the sequence is TGTGCCAGCAGCGGGCGGGGTAGCTCTGGAAACACCATATATTTT. The rearrangement combines TRBV3-1 (or the pseudogene TRBV3-2) with TRBJ1-3; confidence is insufficient to name the D gene. The germline V gene (reference sequence) sets CDR1 to LGHDT and CDR2 to YNNKEL. The CDR3 goes from the cysteine to the phenylalanine over 15 residues. The read is trimmed to its CDR3 DNA, 45 bases read in frame from base 1. V is shortened by 5 bases, J by 0 bases, and the region joining them spans 11 bases.